The rows below give T cell receptor beta chains drawn from one sample of a study of identical twins. TCRdb re-called the 5' RACE reads through MiXCR, storing one row per CDR3 protein. The sample comprises 450,000 to 650,000 distinct CDR3 sequences, 9.5% to 10% of which are singletons, and roughly 3.2% rests with the top ten. These data were likewise used in another study, on yellow fever vaccine responses in identical twins.

Sequenced: PBMCs. Receptors were obtained from a woman under 30 in good health. The conserved cysteine and the conserved F or W are not part of the CDR3 here. Fields, in order: clone size, J gene, V gene, CDR3 protein. Size values are once, few and many counts, or a class for expanded clones, and some rows have none.

clone_size: many
j_call: TRBJ1-1
v_call: TRBV18
cdr3_aa: ASSPPSGALRPI

clone_size: many
j_call: TRBJ2-2
v_call: TRBV12-5
cdr3_aa: ASRQATNTGELF

clone_size: few
j_call: TRBJ2-1
v_call: TRBV7-8
cdr3_aa: ASSLGLPTYNEQF

clone_size: NA
j_call: TRBJ2-7
v_call: TRBV7-2
cdr3_aa: ASSLASGGTFYEQY

clone_size: many
j_call: TRBJ2-1
v_call: TRBV7-2
cdr3_aa: ASSLMTAYNEQF

clone_size: many
j_call: TRBJ2-1
v_call: TRBV15
cdr3_aa: ATSRAGQGNEQF

clone_size: NA
j_call: TRBJ2-6
v_call: TRBV9
cdr3_aa: ARSRSGANVLT

clone_size: few
j_call: TRBJ2-1
v_call: TRBV4-1
cdr3_aa: ASSQEIYSYNEQF

clone_size: few
j_call: TRBJ1-1
v_call: TRBV27
cdr3_aa: ASSPLWGVNTEAF

clone_size: NA
j_call: TRBJ2-3
v_call: TRBV29-1
cdr3_aa: SVTPGLGTDTQY

clone_size: few
j_call: TRBJ2-1
v_call: TRBV5-5
cdr3_aa: ASSLEMYGQGMRNEQF

clone_size: few
j_call: TRBJ2-7
v_call: TRBV24-1
cdr3_aa: ATSDSLYEQY

clone_size: NA
j_call: TRBJ1-1
v_call: TRBV2
cdr3_aa: ASSEGTGAKGVVFMNTEAF

clone_size: NA
j_call: TRBJ2-7
v_call: TRBV20-1
cdr3_aa: SAMTGVTEQY

clone_size: NA
j_call: TRBJ2-2
v_call: TRBV7-9
cdr3_aa: ASSHPEGGNTGELF